One sample yielded the 5 T cell receptor beta chains listed below, sequenced in a study of cytomegalovirus exposure and HLA in healthy donors. Primers included in the PCR were 60 Vbeta and 13 Jbeta primers. TCRdb keeps only in-frame clones here, not all; method: immunoSEQ multiplex PCR. The listing records approximately 140,000 clones. Sequenced material: PBMCs. All receptors derive from a middle-aged woman in good health and CMV-seronegative.

The chain has TRBV15 and TRBJ1-1, with D maybe TRBD1 (5 bases). The CDR3 consists of 14 residues. The V end lost 2 bases, the J end lost 1 base, and 8 bases lay between the germline ends. In germline, CDR1 is LNHNV, CDR2 YYDKDF (reference sequence). The CDR3 spells CATSRRQQNTEAFF. Written as DNA, the CDR3 is TGTGCCACCAGCAGAAGACAGCAGAACACTGAAGCTTTCTTT.

This chain joins TRBV7-2 and TRBJ2-3; 8 bases line up with TRBD2. The germline V gene encodes CDR1 SGHTA and CDR2 FQGNSA. V shed 4 bases, J shed 2 bases, and the junction held 14 bases outside the gene matches. The CDR3 covers 18 residues. The CDR3 nucleotides read TGTGCCAGCAGCTCCCGCCGGGGGGGAGCGGGGGCCACAGATACGCAGTATTTT. Translation gives CASSSRRGGAGATDTQYF.

J is TRBJ2-7 and V is TRBV7-2, with 7 positions matching TRBD1. CDR3 length: 14 residues. The junction had 5 bases not matched to a gene; V was cut back by 4 bases and J by 2 bases. Germline CDR1 is SGHTA and CDR2 is FQGNSA. Here the CDR3 reads CASSYYRGTYEQYF. CDR3 coding DNA: TGTGCCAGCAGCTACTACAGGGGAACCTACGAGCAGTACTTC.

This chain uses TRBV9 with TRBJ1-6; 9 bases fit TRBD1. The CDR3 is 15 amino acids. V lost 4 bases to trimming and J lost 4 bases; unmatched junction nucleotides: 3. Germline assignment: CDR1 SGDLS and CDR2 YYNGEE. The CDR3 DNA reads as TGTGCCAGCAGCCGGGGACAGGGATATAATTCACCCCTCCACTTT. This encodes CASSRGQGYNSPLHF. Variable domain in full (rest from reference TRBV9 and TRBJ1-6): DSGVTQTPKHLITATGQRVTLRCSPRSGDLSVYWYQQSLDQGLQFLIQYYNGEERAKGNILERFSAQQFPDLHSELNLSSLELGDSALYFCASSRGQGYNSPLHFGNGTRLTVT.

V is TRBV7-2 and J is TRBJ2-6; 7 bases match TRBD1. Germline CDR1 SGHTA, CDR2 FQGNSA. This CDR3 contains 15 residues. The V and J ends lost 2 bases and 2 bases, in that order; junction bases with no gene match: 0. DNA for the CDR3: TGTGCCAGCAGCTTACAGGGGGCTGGGGCCAACGTCCTGACTTTC. Translating it yields CASSLQGAGANVLTF.